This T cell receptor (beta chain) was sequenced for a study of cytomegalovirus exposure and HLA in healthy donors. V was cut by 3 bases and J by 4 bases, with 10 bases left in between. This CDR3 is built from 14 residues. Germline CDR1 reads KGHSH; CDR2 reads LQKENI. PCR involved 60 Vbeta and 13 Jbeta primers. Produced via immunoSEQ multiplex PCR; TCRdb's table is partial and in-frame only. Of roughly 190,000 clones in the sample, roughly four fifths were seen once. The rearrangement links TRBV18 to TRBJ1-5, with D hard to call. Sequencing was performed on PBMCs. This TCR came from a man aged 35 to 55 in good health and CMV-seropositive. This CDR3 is CASSPRLENQPQHF. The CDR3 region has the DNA TGTGCCAGCTCACCCCGTTTGGAGAATCAGCCCCAGCATTTT.